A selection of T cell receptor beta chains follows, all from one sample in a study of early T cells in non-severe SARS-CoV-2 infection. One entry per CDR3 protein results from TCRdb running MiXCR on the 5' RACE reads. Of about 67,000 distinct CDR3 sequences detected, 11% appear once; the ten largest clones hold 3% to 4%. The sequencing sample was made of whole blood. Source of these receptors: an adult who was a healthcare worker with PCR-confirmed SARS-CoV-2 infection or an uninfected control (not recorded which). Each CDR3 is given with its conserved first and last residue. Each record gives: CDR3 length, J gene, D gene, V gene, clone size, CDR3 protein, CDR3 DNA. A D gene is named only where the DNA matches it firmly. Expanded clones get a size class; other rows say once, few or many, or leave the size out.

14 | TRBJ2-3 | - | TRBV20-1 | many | CSARGASPTDTQYF | TGCAGTGCTAGAGGGGCTAGCCCGACAGATACGCAGTATTTT
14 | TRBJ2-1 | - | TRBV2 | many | CASRGSELSLRQFF | TGTGCCAGCAGAGGCTCGGAGCTTTCTCTCCGACAGTTCTTC
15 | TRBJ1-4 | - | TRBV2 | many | CASSERGGTNEKLFF | TGTGCCAGCAGTGAAAGAGGGGGAACTAATGAAAAACTGTTTTTT
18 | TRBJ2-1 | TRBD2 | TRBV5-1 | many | CASSGTSGPPRAYNEQFF | TGCGCCAGCAGTGGGACTAGCGGGCCTCCCAGGGCCTACAATGAGCAGTTCTTC
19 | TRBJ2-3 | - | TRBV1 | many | CTSSQEGGLAPRGTDTQYF | TGCACCAGCAGCCAAGAAGGAGGACTAGCACCAAGAGGCACAGATACGCAGTATTTT
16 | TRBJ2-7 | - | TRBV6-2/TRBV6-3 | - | CASRPPPSAFSYEQYF | TGTGCCAGCAGACCTCCACCTAGCGCCTTCTCCTACGAGCAGTACTTC
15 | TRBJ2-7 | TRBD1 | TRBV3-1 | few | CASSPQGAVSAEQYF | TGTGCCAGCAGTCCTCAGGGGGCGGTCTCAGCCGAGCAGTACTTC
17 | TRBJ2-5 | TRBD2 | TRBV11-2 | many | CASSLPPSGRTQETQYF | TGTGCCAGCAGCCTCCCCCCTAGCGGAAGGACCCAAGAGACCCAGTACTTC
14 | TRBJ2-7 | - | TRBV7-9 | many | CASSPSGYSYEQYF | TGTGCCAGCAGCCCATCAGGGTACTCCTACGAGCAGTACTTC
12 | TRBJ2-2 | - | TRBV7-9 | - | CASSLETGELFF | TGTGCCAGCAGCTTAGAGACCGGGGAGCTGTTTTTT
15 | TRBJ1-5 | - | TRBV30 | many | CAWSVMGGLGQPQHF | TGTGCCTGGAGTGTAATGGGGGGGCTTGGTCAGCCCCAGCATTTT
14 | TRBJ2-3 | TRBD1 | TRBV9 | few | CASSGGTGLDTQYF | TGTGCCAGCAGCGGCGGGACAGGGTTAGATACGCAGTATTTT
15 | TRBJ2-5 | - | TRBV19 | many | CASSSWGGPRETQYF | TGTGCCAGTAGTTCCTGGGGGGGGCCAAGAGAGACCCAGTACTTC
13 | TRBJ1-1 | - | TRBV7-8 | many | CASSKTAVTEAFF | TGTGCCAGCAGTAAGACGGCAGTCACTGAAGCTTTCTTT
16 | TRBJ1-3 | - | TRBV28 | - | CASSLGTVASGNTIYF | TGTGCCAGCAGTCTTGGGACGGTCGCTTCTGGAAACACCATATATTTT
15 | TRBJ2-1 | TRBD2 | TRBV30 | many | CAWDSGTSDYNEQFF | TGTGCCTGGGATTCCGGGACTAGCGATTACAATGAGCAGTTCTTC
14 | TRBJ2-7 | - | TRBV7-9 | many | CASGQTKEPYEQYF | TGTGCCAGCGGCCAAACGAAGGAGCCCTACGAGCAGTACTTC
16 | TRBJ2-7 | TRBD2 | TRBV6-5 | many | CASSYGLAGGPREQYF | TGTGCCAGCAGTTACGGGCTAGCGGGAGGGCCTCGTGAGCAGTACTTC